These 20 T cell receptor beta chains were sequenced from one sample in a study of molecular identifiers for immune sequencing clone quantification. TCRdb independently ran MiXCR on the PCR reads; one entry per CDR3 protein. Among 40,000 to 50,000 distinct CDR3 sequences, 15% to 20% were seen once, and the ten largest hold roughly 0.99%. The sample comprised naive CD8+ T cells from blood, with Jurkat cell RNA spiked in. The subset denotes: FACS-sorted CD8+CD4-CCR7+CD45RA+ naive T cells. The receptors were gathered from a human donor in good health. Some libraries in this study had Jurkat cell RNA spiked in.

This clonotype was seen ten or more times. This chain links TRBV30 with TRBJ2-4, with 7 bases fitting TRBD1. CDR1 is GTSNPN and CDR2 is SVGIG in the germline V gene (reference sequence). V gave up 5 bases and J gave up 4 bases; unmatched junction bases: 8. This CDR3 contains 14 residues. This CDR3 reads CAWGGPGQKNIQYF. CDR3 bases: TGTGCCTGGGGGGGACCGGGACAGAAAAACATTCAGTACTTC.

This clonotype was recorded only once. The rearrangement links TRBV10-3 to TRBJ2-3, with unresolved D. Deletions cut 11 bases from V and 0 bases from J, with 9 bases between. The CDR3 contains 12 residues. CDR1 and CDR2 (germline): ENHRY, SYGVKD. The CDR3: CAVLGSTDTQYF. CDR3 nucleotides: TGTGCCGTCCTAGGAAGCACAGATACGCAGTATTTT.

This clonotype has a count of ten or more. The V and J genes are TRBV6-1 and TRBJ1-5, with 8 bases matching TRBD1. CDR1 is MNHNS, CDR2 SASEGT, per germline. The length of the CDR3 is 16 residues. Germline trimming cut 0 bases from V and 7 bases from J; bases unmatched to any gene: 8. In nucleotides, the CDR3 is TGTGCCAGCAGTGAAGCGAGGCAGGGGGCTTGGCAGCCCCAGCATTTT. Residues: CASSEARQGAWQPQHF.

This rearrangement joins TRBV20-1 to TRBJ2-3; D possibly corresponds to TRBD2 (5 bases). The CDR3 runs 14 residues. Trimming cost V 1 base and J 0 bases, with 8 bases left between them. Germline assignment: CDR1 DFQATT and CDR2 SNEGSKA (reference sequence). CDR3 sequence (DNA): TGCAGTGCTAGAGTAGCGACAAGCACAGATACGCAGTATTTT. Its protein product is CSARVATSTDTQYF.

Ten or more counts support this clonotype. CDR3 sequence: CASSLYREDQPQHF. In DNA form, the CDR3 reads TGTGCCAGCAGTTTGTACAGGGAGGATCAGCCCCAGCATTTT. The chain combines TRBV12-3 or TRBV12-4 with TRBJ1-5; TRBD1 is a possible D gene (6 bases). V was clipped by 3 bases and J by 5 bases, with 11 bases between them. The CDR3 consists of 14 residues.

This clonotype was recorded at least ten times. V and J are TRBV29-1 and TRBJ2-7; 8 bases map to TRBD1. V was pared by 6 bases and J by 2 bases, with 6 bases of the junction left unmatched. The CDR3 runs to 13 residues. The germline gives CDR1 SQVTM, CDR2 ANQGSEA. The CDR3 nucleotides read TGCAGCGTCCGGGACAGGATCACCTACGAGCAGTACTTC. Translating gives CSVRDRITYEQYF.

A few counts support this clonotype. The V call is TRBV27, the J call TRBJ2-1; 9 bases map to TRBD2. This CDR3 contains 13 residues. J gave up 4 bases and V 7 bases, and 2 bases lay outside the gene matches. CDR1 is MNHEY, CDR2 SMNVEV, per germline (reference sequence). This CDR3 reads CASKLAGYNEQFF. Written as DNA, the CDR3 is TGTGCCAGCAAGCTAGCGGGATACAATGAGCAGTTCTTC.

This chain joins TRBV27 and TRBJ2-6; tentatively, D is TRBD2 (6 bases). Looked up from germline, CDR1 is MNHEY and CDR2 is SMNVEV (reference sequence). The CDR3 length is 16 residues. Deletions cut 4 bases from V and 2 bases from J, with 12 bases between. The CDR3 is CASSSPRGAGANVLTF. The DNA of the CDR3 is TGTGCCAGCAGTTCCCCCCGCGGGGCTGGGGCCAACGTCCTGACTTTC.

This clonotype appeared many times. The chain couples TRBV4-1 to TRBJ2-3; D might be TRBD1 (6 bases). Between the trimmed V and J ends, which lost 1 base and 3 bases, there was a span of 20 bases. The CDR3 spans 18 residues. Germline lookup yields CDR1 MGHRA and CDR2 YSYEKL. The CDR3 sequence: CASSQVFQGTYSTDTQYF. The CDR3 DNA sequence: TGCGCCAGCAGCCAAGTGTTCCAGGGGACCTATAGTACAGATACGCAGTATTTT.

As for this clonotype: At one of its ends the junction is not consistent with the germline gene, which may arise from a read error. J is TRBJ2-2 and V is TRBV6-5, with D possibly being TRBD2 (5 bases). Germline V lookup: CDR1 MNHEY, CDR2 SVGAGI. CDR3 size: 18 residues. The CDR3 loop reads CASSSSVGRLLNTGELFF. Here the CDR3 DNA reads TGTGCCAGCAGTTCCTCAGTCGGACGGCTCCTGAACACCGGGGAGTTGTTTTTT.

This clonotype turned up a few times. A clone one base away is much larger, so this may be a read error. Lacking the conserved final phenylalanine or tryptophan, this CDR3 likely reflects a read error. This chain joins TRBV4-3 and TRBJ2-7; D remains unclear. V dropped 0 bases and J dropped 3 bases, with 12 bases sitting between them. Germline CDR1 and CDR2: LGHNA and YSLEER. The length of the CDR3 is 15 residues. CDR3 in amino acids: CASSQDIGIIYEQYI. The DNA of the CDR3 is TGCGCCAGCAGCCAAGATATAGGGATAATCTACGAGCAGTACATC.

Many counts were recorded for this clonotype. The chain is built from TRBV9 and TRBJ2-4, with TRBD2 matching 7 bases. The V gene's germline CDR1 is SGDLS and CDR2 YYNGEE. CDR3 length equals 14 residues. The trim removed 3 bases at V and 3 bases at J, leaving 3 bases unmatched. Here the CDR3 DNA reads TGTGCCAGCAGCGCGGGGGACTACAAAAACATTCAGTACTTC. This encodes CASSAGDYKNIQYF.

The table lists this clonotype with many counts. V is TRBV13 and J is TRBJ1-4, with D perhaps matching TRBD1 (5 bases). This CDR3 comprises 16 residues. V gave up 2 bases and J gave up 3 bases, with 13 bases separating them. Germline lookup yields CDR1 PRHDT and CDR2 FYEKMQ (reference sequence). The CDR3 here is CASSLRGEDANEKLFF. The CDR3 DNA follows: TGTGCCAGCAGCTTAAGAGGGGAGGATGCTAATGAAAAACTGTTTTTT.

This clonotype has at least ten counts. The V gene is TRBV4-3, the J gene TRBJ2-3; a weak D match, TRBD1 (5 bases). The CDR3 spans 16 residues. Germline CDR1 is LGHNA and CDR2 is YSLEER. Trimming pared 1 base from V and 4 bases from J, leaving 15 bases between. CDR3 sequence: CASSQAPGSTADTQYF. The DNA of the CDR3 is TGCGCCAGCAGCCAAGCGCCAGGGTCCACAGCAGATACGCAGTATTTT.

The CDR3 nucleotides are TGTGCCAGCAGTGAGGGACTAGCGGGACCCCGAACCCGGTTGTATGAGCAGTTCTTC. Amino acids: CASSEGLAGPRTRLYEQFF. The J gene is TRBJ2-1, the V gene TRBV28, with 13 bases fitting TRBD2. This CDR3 comprises 19 residues. Losses at the gene ends were 5 bases for V and 8 bases for J; bases not matched to a gene: 18. From germline, CDR1 is MDHEN and CDR2 SYDVKM.

This clonotype appeared many times. V gene TRBV14 combines with J gene TRBJ2-1; 7 positions agree with TRBD1. V gave up 4 bases and J gave up 0 bases; unmatched junction bases: 3. The CDR3 extends over 15 amino acids. The germline V gene encodes CDR1 SGHDN and CDR2 FVKESK. For the CDR3, the DNA is TGTGCCAGCAGCCGGGACAGAAGCTCCTACAATGAGCAGTTCTTC. Its protein is CASSRDRSSYNEQFF.

This clonotype was detected many times. The chain links TRBV5-5 to TRBJ2-5; 10 positions agree with TRBD1. Germline V gene sequence: CDR1 SGHKS, CDR2 YYEKEE (reference sequence). V shed 2 bases, J shed 5 bases, and the junction held 6 bases outside the gene matches. The CDR3 contains 15 residues. Written as DNA, the CDR3 is TGTGCCAGCAGCTTCGAAGACAGGGGGCGCGAGACCCAGTACTTC. Translation gives CASSFEDRGRETQYF.

The table lists this clonotype with many counts. Germline and junction disagree at one end, which may indicate a read error. This chain links TRBV4-3 with TRBJ2-1; a weak D match, TRBD1 (6 bases). This CDR3 has 14 residues. Germline CDR1 LGHNA, CDR2 YSLEER. The CDR3 protein is CANSQEWAGVEQFF. For the CDR3, the DNA is TGCGCCAACAGCCAAGAGTGGGCAGGGGTTGAGCAGTTCTTC.

This clonotype appeared many times. The V gene is TRBV27, the J gene TRBJ2-3; D uncertain. The germline gives CDR1 MNHEY, CDR2 SMNVEV (reference sequence). The CDR3 loop spans 12 amino acids. Trimming took off 4 bases at V and 6 bases at J, with 8 bases between the two ends. The CDR3 loop reads CASSSSVDTQYF. The CDR3 DNA reads as TGTGCCAGCAGTTCCTCCGTGGATACGCAGTATTTT.

This clonotype was seen ten or more times. This chain uses TRBV19 with TRBJ2-3; D not certain. The CDR3 spans 13 residues. Germline V lookup: CDR1 LNHDA, CDR2 SQIVND (reference sequence). Trimming pared 3 bases from V and 4 bases from J, leaving 8 bases between. DNA for the CDR3: TGTGCCAGTAGTATCACCAGCGCAGATACGCAGTATTTT. This gives the protein CASSITSADTQYF.